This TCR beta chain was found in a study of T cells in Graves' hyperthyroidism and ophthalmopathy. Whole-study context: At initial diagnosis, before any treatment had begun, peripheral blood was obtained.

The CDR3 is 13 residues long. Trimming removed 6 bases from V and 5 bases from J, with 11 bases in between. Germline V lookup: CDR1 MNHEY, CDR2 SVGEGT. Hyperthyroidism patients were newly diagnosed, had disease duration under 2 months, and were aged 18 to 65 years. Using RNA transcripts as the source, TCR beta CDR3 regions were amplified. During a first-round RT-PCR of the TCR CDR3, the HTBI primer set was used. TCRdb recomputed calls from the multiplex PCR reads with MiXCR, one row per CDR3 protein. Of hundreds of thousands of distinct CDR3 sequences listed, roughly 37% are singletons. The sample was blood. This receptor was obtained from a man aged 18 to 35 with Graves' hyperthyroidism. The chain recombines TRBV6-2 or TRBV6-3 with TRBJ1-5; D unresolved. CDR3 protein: CASRTDGYQPQHF. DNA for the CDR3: TGTGCCAGCAGGACGGACGGCTATCAGCCCCAGCATTTT.